A single sample gave rise to the 7 T cell receptor beta chains below, sequenced in a study of T cells in Graves' hyperthyroidism and ophthalmopathy. The source material, RNA transcripts, was used to amplify TCR beta CDR3 regions. TCR CDR3 underwent first-round RT-PCR with the HTBI primer set. Each CDR3 protein gets one entry after TCRdb re-called the multiplex PCR reads with MiXCR. The sample holds 550,000 to 700,000 distinct CDR3 sequences, around 46% seen once. The sequenced material came from peripheral blood or thyroid tissue (not recorded which). The receptor set was obtained from an adult woman with Graves' disease, either hyperthyroidism or ophthalmopathy (not recorded which).

In this sample, this clonotype turned up many times. The chain is built from TRBV4-1 and TRBJ1-2; D is ambiguous. Germline-derived CDR1 and CDR2 are MGHRA and YSYEKL. Between the trimmed V and J ends, which lost 3 bases and 8 bases, there was a span of 13 bases. The CDR3 has 13 residues. The CDR3 is CASSHESTGGYTF. In DNA form, the CDR3 reads TGCGCCAGCAGCCATGAATCTACCGGGGGCTACACCTTC.

The table lists this clonotype with a count of one. The chain employs TRBV10-2 and TRBJ1-2; TRBD1 is a possible D gene (6 bases). Germline lookup yields CDR1 WSHSY and CDR2 SAAADI. Trimming took off 6 bases at V and 13 bases at J, with 30 bases between the two ends. This CDR3 comprises 16 residues. The CDR3 loop reads CASSSQPTDIGGNSTF. DNA of the CDR3: TGCGCCAGCAGCTCACAACCGACGGACATCGGGGGCAACTCCACCTTC.

This clonotype has a count of ten or more. V and J are TRBV3-1 and TRBJ2-7, with D unclear. The CDR3 loop spans 15 amino acids. The germline gives CDR1 LGHDT, CDR2 YNNKEL (reference sequence). Trimming removed 1 base from V and 0 bases from J, with 10 bases in between. CDR3 region: CASSQGPESSYEQYF. CDR3 coding DNA: TGTGCCAGCAGCCAAGGGCCGGAGAGCTCCTACGAGCAGTACTTC.

In this sample, this clonotype turned up many times. The rearrangement joins TRBV5-1 to TRBJ1-1; tentative D call: TRBD1 (6 bases). This CDR3 region has 14 residues. Deletions cut 0 bases from V and 7 bases from J, with 13 bases between. Germline V gene lookup returns CDR1 SGHRS and CDR2 YFSETQ. CDR3 protein: CASSLARGHHEAFF. In DNA, the CDR3 is TGCGCCAGCAGCTTGGCTCGGGGACATCATGAAGCTTTCTTT. Full variable domain (remainder filled in from reference TRBV5-1 and TRBJ1-1): KAGVTQTPRYLIKTRGQQVTLSCSPISGHRSVSWYQQTPGQGLQFLFEYFSETQRNKGNFPGRFSGRQFSNSRSEMNVSTLELGDSALYLCASSLARGHHEAFFGQGTRLTVV.

This clonotype appeared many times. The CDR3 DNA reads as TGTGCCAGCATGAGTCTACAGGGGTGGTACGAGCAGTACTTC. Translated, it gives CASMSLQGWYEQYF. The chain has TRBV2 and TRBJ2-7, with TRBD1 matching over 7 bases. The CDR3 spans 14 residues. CDR1 and CDR2 (germline): SNHLY, FYNNEI. V shed 7 bases, J shed 4 bases, and the junction held 10 bases outside the gene matches.

As to this clonotype: The CDR3 does not close with the conserved phenylalanine or tryptophan, likely indicating a read error. No DNA is shown, since the ends of the CDR3 on it are uncertain; the CDR3 is the one TCRdb lists. This sequence joins TRBV20-1 and TRBJ2-5. From its first to its last residue, the CDR3 has 8 amino acids. Germline-derived CDR1 and CDR2 are DFQATT and SNEGSKA (reference sequence). CDR3 region: CSARPRAL.

The chain links TRBV5-1 to TRBJ2-7, with TRBD1 as a possible D gene (6 bases). V was pared by 6 bases and J by 4 bases, with 20 bases between. The CDR3 has 15 residues. Looked up from germline, CDR1 is SGHRS and CDR2 is YFSETQ. CDR3 in amino acids: CASMDSLNRQYEQYF. The CDR3 region has the DNA TGCGCCAGCATGGACAGTTTGAACAGGCAGTACGAGCAGTACTTC. The entire variable domain, with the rest obtained from reference TRBV5-1 and TRBJ2-7, is as follows: KAGVTQTPRYLIKTRGQQVTLSCSPISGHRSVSWYQQTPGQGLQFLFEYFSETQRNKGNFPGRFSGRQFSNSRSEMNVSTLELGDSALYLCASMDSLNRQYEQYFGPGTRLTVT.